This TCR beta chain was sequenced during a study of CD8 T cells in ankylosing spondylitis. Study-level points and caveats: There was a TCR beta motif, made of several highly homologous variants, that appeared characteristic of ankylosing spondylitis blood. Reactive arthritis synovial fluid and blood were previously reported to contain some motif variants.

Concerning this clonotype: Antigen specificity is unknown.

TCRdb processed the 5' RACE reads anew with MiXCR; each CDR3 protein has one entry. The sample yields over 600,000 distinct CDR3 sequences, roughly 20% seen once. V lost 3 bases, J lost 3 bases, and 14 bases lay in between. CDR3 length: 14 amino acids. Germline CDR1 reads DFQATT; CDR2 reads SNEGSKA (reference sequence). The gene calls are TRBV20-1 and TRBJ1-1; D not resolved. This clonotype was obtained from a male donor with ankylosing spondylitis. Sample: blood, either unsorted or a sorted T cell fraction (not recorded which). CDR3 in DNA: TGCAGTGCTAGCGCACGGCGTGAGGACACTGAAGCTTTCTTT. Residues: CSASARREDTEAFF.